The clone carrying this TCR beta chain was counted between two and nine times. Trimming took 5 bases from V and 0 from J, leaving 16 bases between them. This CDR3 has 17 amino acids. Germline CDR1 MNHEY, CDR2 SMNVEV (reference sequence). This entry is derived from a study of blood T cell repertoires in COVID-19. Overall study: Samples representing acute and convalescent COVID-19 were sourced from the United States, Italy and Spain. The analysed material was cDNA or gDNA that came from T cells, B-cell-depleted T cells, or PBMCs.

TCRdb's copy holds only in-frame clones and misses some; the assay was immunoSEQ multiplex PCR. The sample lists under 300,000 clones; 70% to 90% were seen once. This rearrangement joins TRBV27 to TRBJ1-4; possible D gene TRBD1, 5 bases. Sequencing used peripheral blood. This clonotype was obtained from a woman aged 40-49 years who had recovered from COVID-19. This CDR3 is CASSLRGGGATNEKLFF. CDR3 DNA sequence: TGTGCCAGCAGTCTACGGGGGGGAGGTGCAACTAATGAAAAACTGTTTTTT.